A selection of T cell receptor beta chains follows, all from one sample in a study of blood T cell repertoires in COVID-19. This table comes from immunoSEQ multiplex PCR, and its TCRdb copy is limited to in-frame clones, with some not included. The table lists approximately 330,000 clones, roughly 85% of them singletons. Sequenced input: PBMCs or T cells enriched from blood (not recorded which). These receptors all stem from a woman in her forties with acute COVID-19. The CDR3 runs from the conserved cysteine through the conserved F or W. Fields, in order: V gene, clone size, J gene, D gene, CDR3 protein, CDR3 DNA. A D gene is named only where the DNA matches it firmly. Size tells how often a clone was seen (once, few, many) or the class of an expanded clone, and some rows leave it out.

>TRBV18|few|TRBJ1-1|-
CASSPRQATEAFF
TGTGCCAGCTCACCCCGACAGGCCACTGAAGCTTTCTTT
>TRBV19|-|TRBJ1-2|TRBD1
CASRGAGQGGYGYTF
TGTGCCAGTAGGGGCGCAGGACAGGGCGGCTATGGCTACACCTTC
>TRBV7-8|-|TRBJ2-1|-
CASSPKPLAGTAYNEQFF
TGTGCCAGCAGCCCCAAGCCCCTGGCGGGAACGGCCTACAATGAGCAGTTCTTC
>TRBV27|-|TRBJ1-4|-
CASSLIGGKTRGEKLFF
TGTGCCAGCAGTTTAATCGGCGGAAAGACTAGGGGTGAAAAACTGTTTTTT
>TRBV4-1|-|TRBJ1-2|TRBD1
CASSQGGGQGGVYGYTF
TGCGCCAGCAGCCAAGGTGGGGGACAGGGAGGGGTCTATGGCTACACCTTC
>TRBV28|-|TRBJ1-1|TRBD1
CASRGQGVAINTEAFF
TGTGCCAGCAGGGGCCAGGGGGTGGCGATAAACACTGAAGCTTTCTTT
>TRBV5-4|-|TRBJ1-6|-
CASSLELRGSYNSPLHF
TGTGCCAGCAGCTTGGAATTGCGGGGCTCCTATAATTCACCCCTCCACTTT
>TRBV6-2/TRBV6-3|-|TRBJ2-3|TRBD2
CASSLQGLNTDTQYF
TGTGCCAGCAGTCTTCAGGGACTAAATACAGATACGCAGTATTTT
>TRBV9|-|TRBJ2-5|TRBD2
CASSVGGLAGKETQYF
TGTGCCAGCAGCGTAGGAGGACTAGCGGGGAAAGAGACCCAGTACTTC
>TRBV5-1|-|TRBJ2-3|TRBD2
CASGLAGGPPDTQYF
TGCGCCAGCGGACTAGCGGGAGGGCCGCCAGATACGCAGTATTTT
>TRBV29-1|-|TRBJ1-2|TRBD1
CSATLGTGVNTF
TGCAGCGCTACACTGGGGACAGGGGTTAACACCTTC
>TRBV10-3|-|TRBJ1-2|-
CAISGSGEDYGYTF
TGTGCCATCAGTGGAAGTGGGGAGGACTATGGCTACACCTTC
>TRBV24-1|once|TRBJ2-1|TRBD2
CATSDPLGTSAKYNEQFF
TGTGCCACCAGTGATCCGTTAGGGACTAGCGCGAAATACAATGAGCAGTTCTTC
>TRBV28|-|TRBJ2-7|TRBD2
CASTRGGGGYEQYF
TGTGCCAGCACCCGCGGCGGGGGAGGTTACGAGCAGTACTTC
>TRBV6-5|-|TRBJ1-5|TRBD1
CASSPGQGFHQPQHF
TGTGCCAGCAGCCCGGGACAGGGCTTCCATCAGCCCCAGCATTTT
>TRBV18|-|TRBJ1-5|-
CASSPVRQVNQPQHF
TGTGCCAGCTCACCGGTTAGGCAGGTCAATCAGCCCCAGCATTTT
>TRBV20-1|-|TRBJ2-7|TRBD2
CSASGLAVQGHEQYF
TGCAGTGCTAGTGGCCTAGCGGTCCAGGGCCACGAGCAGTACTTC
>TRBV28|once|TRBJ1-5|TRBD1
CASSSTGGRQPQHF
TGTGCCAGCAGTTCAACAGGGGGAAGACAGCCCCAGCATTTT
>TRBV12-5|-|TRBJ1-4|TRBD1
CASGLDKGFRQGYQTNEKLFF
TGTGCTAGTGGTTTGGATAAGGGATTCAGACAGGGTTACCAGACTAATGAAAAACTGTTTTTT
>TRBV11-2|-|TRBJ1-1|TRBD1
CASSFSTGGADTEAFF
TGTGCCAGCAGCTTTTCAACAGGGGGCGCGGACACTGAAGCTTTCTTT
>TRBV3-1/TRBV3-2|once|TRBJ1-3|-
CASSPGGGRGNTIYF
TGTGCCAGCAGTCCCGGCGGGGGGCGCGGAAACACCATATATTTT
>TRBV28|-|TRBJ2-1|TRBD1
CASRGQDRGSGNEQFF
TGTGCCAGCAGAGGGCAGGACAGGGGGTCAGGCAATGAGCAGTTCTTC
>TRBV27|once|TRBJ1-1|-
CASSAQGWFGVDTEAFF
TGTGCCAGCAGTGCCCAGGGTTGGTTTGGGGTCGACACTGAAGCTTTCTTT
>TRBV15|-|TRBJ2-2|-
CATSSPGQFANTGELFF
TGTGCCACCAGCAGTCCCGGACAGTTCGCGAACACCGGGGAGCTGTTTTTT
>TRBV3-1/TRBV3-2|-|TRBJ1-4|-
CASSRPDSRNDEKLFF
TGTGCCAGCAGCCGTCCGGACAGTCGGAACGATGAAAAACTGTTTTTT
>TRBV7-2|-|TRBJ2-7|TRBD2
CASSLDGLAGYYEQYF
TGTGCCAGCAGCTTAGACGGACTAGCGGGATACTACGAGCAGTACTTC
>TRBV6-2/TRBV6-3|-|TRBJ2-7|TRBD2
CASSFPSLGASGRVYYEQYF
TGTGCCAGCAGTTTTCCCTCTCTCGGCGCTAGCGGGAGGGTCTACTACGAGCAGTACTTC
>TRBV5-1|-|TRBJ1-1|TRBD1
CASSLNGQGANTEAFF
TGCGCCAGCAGCTTGAACGGACAGGGGGCGAACACTGAAGCTTTCTTT
>TRBV27|-|TRBJ2-3|TRBD2
CASSTRLAGGYTPRTDTQYF
TGTGCCAGCAGTACCCGACTAGCGGGGGGGTATACCCCCCGCACAGATACGCAGTATTTT
>TRBV11-2|few|TRBJ1-6|-
CASSPNPLPGLSSPLHF
TGTGCCAGCAGCCCAAATCCACTCCCGGGACTGAGTTCACCCCTCCACTTT
>TRBV7-9|-|TRBJ1-2|-
CASSPPGGGYTF
TGTGCCAGCAGCCCCCCGGGGGGTGGCTACACCTTC
>TRBV7-3|-|TRBJ2-7|-
CASSLGGQSYEQYF
TGTGCCAGCAGCTTAGGGGGACAATCCTACGAGCAGTACTTC
>TRBV3-1/TRBV3-2|-|TRBJ2-2|-
CASSLGLNINTGELFF
TGTGCCAGCAGCTTAGGACTCAATATAAACACCGGGGAGCTGTTTTTT
>TRBV7-9|-|TRBJ2-7|-
CASSRTNGLKSYEQYF
TGTGCCAGCAGCCGTACAAATGGACTAAAATCCTACGAGCAGTACTTC
>TRBV7-8|-|TRBJ1-1|-
CASAPWQGLYTEAFF
TGTGCCAGCGCGCCGTGGCAGGGGCTATATACTGAAGCTTTCTTT
>TRBV19|-|TRBJ2-2|-
CASSLEGGTGELFF
TGTGCCAGTAGCTTAGAAGGGGGCACCGGGGAGCTGTTTTTT
>TRBV9|-|TRBJ2-7|TRBD1
CASSPRDRGLYEQYF
TGTGCCAGCAGCCCAAGGGACAGGGGCTTATACGAGCAGTACTTC
>TRBV18|-|TRBJ1-1|-
CASSPQGFGGTEAFF
TGTGCCAGCTCACCGCAGGGGTTCGGAGGAACTGAAGCTTTCTTT
>TRBV7-2|-|TRBJ1-2|-
CASSLGAGESRGYTF
TGTGCCAGCAGTTTAGGGGCAGGGGAAAGTAGGGGCTACACCTTC
>TRBV28|-|TRBJ2-6|-
CASGWQGSWGANVLTF
TGTGCCAGCGGCTGGCAGGGGTCATGGGGGGCCAACGTCCTGACTTTC
>TRBV27|-|TRBJ1-4|TRBD1
CASSGTALNEKLFF
TGTGCCAGCAGTGGGACAGCACTTAATGAAAAACTGTTTTTT
>TRBV4-3|-|TRBJ1-4|TRBD1
CASSHTGTGEKLFF
TGCGCCAGCAGCCATACGGGGACAGGTGAAAAACTGTTTTTT
>TRBV6-5|-|TRBJ1-2|-
CASSYSKVGKGYGYTF
TGTGCCAGCAGTTACTCGAAGGTGGGGAAGGGGTATGGCTACACCTTC
>TRBV5-1|-|TRBJ2-1|TRBD2
CASSSPSGGALTSPVGHNEQFF
TGCGCCAGCAGCTCCCCTTCCGGGGGGGCTCTTACTTCACCCGTAGGGCACAATGAGCAGTTCTTC
>TRBV6-5|-|TRBJ1-2|-
CASSYGSVGGYTF
TGTGCCAGCAGTTACGGGAGTGTCGGGGGCTACACCTTC
>TRBV29-1|-|TRBJ2-1|TRBD2
CSVETSGRAGEQFF
TGCAGCGTGGAGACTAGCGGGAGGGCTGGTGAGCAGTTCTTC
>TRBV9|-|TRBJ2-7|TRBD2
CASSPQLREGHEQYF
TGTGCCAGCAGCCCCCAGTTGCGGGAGGGTCACGAGCAGTACTTC
>TRBV19|-|TRBJ1-5|-
CASSIDIAAYSNQPQHF
TGTGCCAGTAGTATAGATATAGCGGCCTATAGCAATCAGCCCCAGCATTTT
>TRBV4-2|-|TRBJ2-1|TRBD2
CASSHTSGGGNEQFF
TGTGCCAGCAGCCACACTAGCGGGGGTGGGAATGAGCAGTTCTTC
>TRBV3-1/TRBV3-2|-|TRBJ1-2|TRBD1
CASSVDRGMSGYTF
TGTGCCAGCAGCGTAGACAGGGGGATGAGTGGCTACACCTTC
>TRBV7-9|once|TRBJ1-1|-
CASSTYTGVGTEAFF
TGTGCCAGCAGCACCTACACGGGGGTGGGCACTGAAGCTTTCTTT
>TRBV25-1|once|TRBJ2-7|-
CASSEWREAGIYEQYF
TGTGCCAGCAGTGAATGGAGGGAGGCGGGAATCTACGAGCAGTACTTC
>TRBV5-4|-|TRBJ2-7|TRBD2
CASSLERGRNKQYF
TGTGCCAGCAGCTTGGAGCGGGGGCGTAACAAGCAGTACTTC